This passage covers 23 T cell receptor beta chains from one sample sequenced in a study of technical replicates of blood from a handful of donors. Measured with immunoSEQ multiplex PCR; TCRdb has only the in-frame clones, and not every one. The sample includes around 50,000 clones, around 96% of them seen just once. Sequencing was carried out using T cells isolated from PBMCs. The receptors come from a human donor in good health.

The CDR3 sequence: CASSIQGSTEAFF. CDR3 DNA sequence: TGTGCCAGCAGCATACAGGGGAGCACTGAAGCTTTCTTT. V and J are TRBV9 and TRBJ1-1; 7 bases match TRBD1. The CDR3 loop spans 13 amino acids. The ends lost 4 bases at V and 4 bases at J; junction bases unmatched: 4. Germline CDR1 and CDR2: SGDLS and YYNGEE.

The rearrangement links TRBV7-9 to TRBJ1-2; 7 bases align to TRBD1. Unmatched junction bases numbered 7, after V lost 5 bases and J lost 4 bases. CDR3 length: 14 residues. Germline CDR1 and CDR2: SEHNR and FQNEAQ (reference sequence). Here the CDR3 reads CASSRQGPGYGYTF. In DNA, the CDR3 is TGTGCCAGCAGCCGACAGGGCCCGGGCTATGGCTACACCTTC.

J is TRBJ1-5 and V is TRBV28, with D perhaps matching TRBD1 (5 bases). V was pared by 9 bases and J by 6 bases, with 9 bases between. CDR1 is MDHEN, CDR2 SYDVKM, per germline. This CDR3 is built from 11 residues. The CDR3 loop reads CARSDSQPQHF. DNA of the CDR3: TGTGCCAGATCAGACAGTCAGCCCCAGCATTTT.

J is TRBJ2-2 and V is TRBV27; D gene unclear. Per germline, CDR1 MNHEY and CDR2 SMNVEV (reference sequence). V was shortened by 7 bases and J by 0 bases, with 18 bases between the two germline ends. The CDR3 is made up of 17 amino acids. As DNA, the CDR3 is TGTGCCAGCACCCTCTTAGCCTTCCAGACGAACACCGGGGAGCTGTTTTTT. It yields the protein CASTLLAFQTNTGELFF.

The CDR3 region is CASSLGRSGEQYF. CDR3 DNA sequence: TGTGCCAGCAGCTTAGGACGCAGCGGCGAGCAGTACTTC. The chain carries TRBV11-2 and TRBJ2-7, with TRBD2 as a possible D gene (5 bases). The CDR3 totals 13 residues. V lost 1 base and J 6 bases, leaving 10 bases between the germline ends. Germline V gene lookup returns CDR1 SGHAT and CDR2 FQNNGV.

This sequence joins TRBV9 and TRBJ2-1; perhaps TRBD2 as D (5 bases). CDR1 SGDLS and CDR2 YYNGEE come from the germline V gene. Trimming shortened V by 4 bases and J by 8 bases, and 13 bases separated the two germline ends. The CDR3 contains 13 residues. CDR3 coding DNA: TGTGCCAGCAGCAGGACTGCTACTCATGAGCAGTTCTTC. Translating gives CASSRTATHEQFF.

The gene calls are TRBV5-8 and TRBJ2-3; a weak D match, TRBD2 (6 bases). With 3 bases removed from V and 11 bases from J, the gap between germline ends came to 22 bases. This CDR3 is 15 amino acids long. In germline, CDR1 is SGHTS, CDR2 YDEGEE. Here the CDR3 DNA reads TGTGCCAGCAGCTCCTCTTGGGAGGAGGTGGGGAGGCAGTATTTT. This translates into CASSSSWEEVGRQYF.

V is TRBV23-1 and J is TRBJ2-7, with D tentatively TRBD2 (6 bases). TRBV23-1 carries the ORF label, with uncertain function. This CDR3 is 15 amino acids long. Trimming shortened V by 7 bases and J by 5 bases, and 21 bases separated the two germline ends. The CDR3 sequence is CASTRSGDSRDEQYF. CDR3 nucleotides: TGCGCCAGCACCCGATCTGGGGACTCGAGAGACGAGCAGTACTTC.

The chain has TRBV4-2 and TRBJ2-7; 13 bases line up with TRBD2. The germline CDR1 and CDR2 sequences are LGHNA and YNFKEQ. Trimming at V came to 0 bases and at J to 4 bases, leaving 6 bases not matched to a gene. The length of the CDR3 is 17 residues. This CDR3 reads CASSQDQGLAGRYEQYF. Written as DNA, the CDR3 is TGTGCCAGCAGCCAAGATCAGGGACTAGCGGGAAGGTACGAGCAGTACTTC.

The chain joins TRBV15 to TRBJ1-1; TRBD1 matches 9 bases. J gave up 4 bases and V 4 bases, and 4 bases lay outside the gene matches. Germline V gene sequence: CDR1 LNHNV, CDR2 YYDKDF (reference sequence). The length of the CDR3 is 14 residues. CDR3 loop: CATSIMTGGTEAFF. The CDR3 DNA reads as TGTGCCACCAGCATAATGACAGGGGGCACTGAAGCTTTCTTT.

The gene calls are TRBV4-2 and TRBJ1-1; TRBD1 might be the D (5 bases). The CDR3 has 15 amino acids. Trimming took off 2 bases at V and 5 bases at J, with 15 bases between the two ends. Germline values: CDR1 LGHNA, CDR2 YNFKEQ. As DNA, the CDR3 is TGTGCCAGCAGCCAACACGGCGGGGCCGGGACTGAAGCTTTCTTT. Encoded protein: CASSQHGGAGTEAFF.

This chain's CDR3 is CASSVAINNEQFF. For the CDR3, the DNA is TGTGCCAGCAGTGTAGCAATAAACAATGAGCAGTTCTTC. The V and J genes are TRBV6-4 and TRBJ2-1; D not resolved. CDR1 MRHNA and CDR2 SNTAGT come from the germline V gene. The CDR3 contains 13 residues. Trimming removed 4 bases at V and 5 bases at J, with 9 bases between.

The CDR3 reads CASSGQAYEQYF. CDR3 nucleotides: TGTGCCAGCAGCGGACAGGCTTACGAGCAGTACTTC. The chain carries TRBV2 and TRBJ2-7, with 7 bases aligning to TRBD1. The CDR3 contains 12 residues. J was trimmed by 4 bases and V by 6 bases; bases with no gene match: 3. Germline CDR1 and CDR2: SNHLY and FYNNEI.

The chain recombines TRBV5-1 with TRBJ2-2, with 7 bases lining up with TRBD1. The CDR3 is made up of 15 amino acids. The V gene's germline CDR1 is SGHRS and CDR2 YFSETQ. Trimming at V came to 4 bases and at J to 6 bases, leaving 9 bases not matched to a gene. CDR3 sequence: CASSLLDRVAGELFF. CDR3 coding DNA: TGCGCCAGCAGCCTCCTTGACAGGGTTGCCGGGGAGCTGTTTTTT.

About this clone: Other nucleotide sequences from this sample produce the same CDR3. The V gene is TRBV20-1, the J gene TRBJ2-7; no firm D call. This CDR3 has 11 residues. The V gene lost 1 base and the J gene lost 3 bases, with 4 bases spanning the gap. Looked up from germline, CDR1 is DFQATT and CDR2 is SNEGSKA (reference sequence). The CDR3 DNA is TGCAGTGCTAGAGTCGTCTACGAGCAGTACTTC. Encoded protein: CSARVVYEQYF.

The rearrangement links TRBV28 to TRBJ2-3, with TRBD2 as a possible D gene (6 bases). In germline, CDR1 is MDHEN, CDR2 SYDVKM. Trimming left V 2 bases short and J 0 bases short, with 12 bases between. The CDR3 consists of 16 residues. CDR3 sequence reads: CASSLGGWASTDTQYF. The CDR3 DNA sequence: TGTGCCAGCAGTTTAGGGGGGTGGGCTAGCACAGATACGCAGTATTTT.

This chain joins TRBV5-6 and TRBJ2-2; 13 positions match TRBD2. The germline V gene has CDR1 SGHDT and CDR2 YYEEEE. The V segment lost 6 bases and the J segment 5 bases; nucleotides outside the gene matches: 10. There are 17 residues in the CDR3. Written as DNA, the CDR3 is TGTGCCAGCATCCAGAGAGGGACTAGCGGGAATACCGGGGAGCTGTTTTTT. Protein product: CASIQRGTSGNTGELFF.

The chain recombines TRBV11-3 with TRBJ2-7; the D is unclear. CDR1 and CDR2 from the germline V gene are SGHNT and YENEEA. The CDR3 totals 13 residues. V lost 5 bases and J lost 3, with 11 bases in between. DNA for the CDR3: TGTGCCAGCAGCCTCCATGGGCTCTACGAGCAGTACTTC. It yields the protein CASSLHGLYEQYF.

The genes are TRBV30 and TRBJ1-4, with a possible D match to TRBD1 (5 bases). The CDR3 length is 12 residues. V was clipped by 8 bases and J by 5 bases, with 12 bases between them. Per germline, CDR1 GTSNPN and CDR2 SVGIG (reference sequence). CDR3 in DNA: TGTGCCACTGGGGGACTGAATGAAAAACTGTTTTTT. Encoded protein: CATGGLNEKLFF.

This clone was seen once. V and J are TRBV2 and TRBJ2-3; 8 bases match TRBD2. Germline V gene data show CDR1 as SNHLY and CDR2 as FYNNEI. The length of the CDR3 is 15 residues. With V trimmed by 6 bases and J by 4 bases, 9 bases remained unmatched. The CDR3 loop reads CASRVVGLAADTQYF. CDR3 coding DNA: TGTGCCAGCAGAGTTGTTGGACTAGCCGCAGATACGCAGTATTTT.

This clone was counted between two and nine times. This CDR3 reads CASSLSYRVTEAFF. In nucleotides, the CDR3 is TGTGCCAGCAGCCTATCCTACAGGGTCACTGAAGCTTTCTTT. V and J are TRBV7-9 and TRBJ1-1; TRBD1 might be the D (6 bases). Germline CDR1 and CDR2: SEHNR and FQNEAQ (reference sequence). This CDR3 has 14 amino acids. V lost 5 bases and J 4 bases, leaving 14 bases between the germline ends.

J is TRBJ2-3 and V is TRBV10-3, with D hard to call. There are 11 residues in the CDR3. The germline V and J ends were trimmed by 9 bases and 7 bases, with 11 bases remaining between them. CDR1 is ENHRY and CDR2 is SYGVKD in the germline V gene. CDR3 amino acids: CAMSTYYTQYF. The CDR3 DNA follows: TGTGCCATGAGCACCTATTATACGCAGTATTTT.

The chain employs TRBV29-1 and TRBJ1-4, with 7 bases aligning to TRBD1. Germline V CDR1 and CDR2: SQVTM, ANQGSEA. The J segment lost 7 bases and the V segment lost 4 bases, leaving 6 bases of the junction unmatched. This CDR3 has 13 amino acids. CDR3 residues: CSVGQGNGEKLFF. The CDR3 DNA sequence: TGCAGCGTTGGACAGGGAAATGGTGAAAAACTGTTTTTT. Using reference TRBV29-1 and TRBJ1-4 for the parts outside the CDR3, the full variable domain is SAVISQKPSRDICQRGTSLTIQCQVDSQVTMMFWYRQQPGQSLTLIATANQGSEATYESGFVIDKFPISRPNLTFSTLTVSNMSPEDSSIYLCSVGQGNGEKLFFGSGTQLSVL.